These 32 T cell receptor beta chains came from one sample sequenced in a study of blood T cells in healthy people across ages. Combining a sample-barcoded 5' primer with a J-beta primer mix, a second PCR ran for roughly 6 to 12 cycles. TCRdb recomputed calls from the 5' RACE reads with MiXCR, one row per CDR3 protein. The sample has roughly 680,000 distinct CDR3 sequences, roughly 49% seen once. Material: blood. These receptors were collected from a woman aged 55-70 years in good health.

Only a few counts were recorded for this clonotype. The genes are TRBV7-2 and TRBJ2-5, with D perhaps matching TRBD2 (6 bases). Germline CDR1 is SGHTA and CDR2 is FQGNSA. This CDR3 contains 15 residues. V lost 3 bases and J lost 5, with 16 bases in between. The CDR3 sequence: CASSLGGKVSETQYF. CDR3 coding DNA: TGTGCCAGCAGCTTGGGCGGGAAAGTTAGCGAGACCCAGTACTTC. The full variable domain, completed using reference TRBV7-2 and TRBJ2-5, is GAGVSQSPSNKVTEKGKDVELRCDPISGHTALYWYRQSLGQGLEFLIYFQGNSAPDKSGLPSDRFSAERTGGSVSTLTIQRTQQEDSAVYLCASSLGGKVSETQYFGPGTRLLVL.

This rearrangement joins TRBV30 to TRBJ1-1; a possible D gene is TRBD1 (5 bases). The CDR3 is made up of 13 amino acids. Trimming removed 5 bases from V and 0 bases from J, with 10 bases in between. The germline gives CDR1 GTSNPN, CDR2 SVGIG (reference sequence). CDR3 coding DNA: TGTGCCTGGGACAGAGGCATGAACACTGAAGCTTTCTTT. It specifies CAWDRGMNTEAFF.

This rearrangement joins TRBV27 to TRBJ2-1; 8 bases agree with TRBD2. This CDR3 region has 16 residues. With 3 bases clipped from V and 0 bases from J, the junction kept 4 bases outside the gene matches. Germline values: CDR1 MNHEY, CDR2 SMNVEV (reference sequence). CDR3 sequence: CASSFIAGISYNEQFF. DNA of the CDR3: TGTGCCAGCAGTTTCATAGCGGGGATCTCCTACAATGAGCAGTTCTTC.

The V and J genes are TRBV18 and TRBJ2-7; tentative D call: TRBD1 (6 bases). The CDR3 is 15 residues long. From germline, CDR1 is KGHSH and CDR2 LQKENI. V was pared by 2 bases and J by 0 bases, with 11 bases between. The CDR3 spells CASSPTGGNSYEQYF. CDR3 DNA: TGTGCCAGCTCACCAACTGGGGGCAACTCCTACGAGCAGTACTTC.

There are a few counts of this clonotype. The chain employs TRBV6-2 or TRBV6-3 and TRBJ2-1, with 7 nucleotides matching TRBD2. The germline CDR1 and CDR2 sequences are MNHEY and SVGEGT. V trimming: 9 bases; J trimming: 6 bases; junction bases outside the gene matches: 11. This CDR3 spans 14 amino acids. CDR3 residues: CASWVGDYFNEQFF. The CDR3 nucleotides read TGTGCCAGTTGGGTTGGGGACTACTTCAATGAGCAGTTCTTC.

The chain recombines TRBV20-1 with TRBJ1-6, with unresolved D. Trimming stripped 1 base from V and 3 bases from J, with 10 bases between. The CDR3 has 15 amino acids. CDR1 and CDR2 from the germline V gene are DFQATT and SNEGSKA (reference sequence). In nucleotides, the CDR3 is TGCAGTGCTAGAGCGGAGGCCAGCTATAATTCACCCCTCCACTTT. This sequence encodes CSARAEASYNSPLHF.

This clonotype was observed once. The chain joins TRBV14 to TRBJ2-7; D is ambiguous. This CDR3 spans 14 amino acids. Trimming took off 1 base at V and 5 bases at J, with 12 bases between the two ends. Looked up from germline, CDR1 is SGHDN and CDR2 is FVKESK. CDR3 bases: TGTGCCAGCAGCCAAGTTCATGGTAGGAACGAGCAGTACTTC. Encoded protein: CASSQVHGRNEQYF.

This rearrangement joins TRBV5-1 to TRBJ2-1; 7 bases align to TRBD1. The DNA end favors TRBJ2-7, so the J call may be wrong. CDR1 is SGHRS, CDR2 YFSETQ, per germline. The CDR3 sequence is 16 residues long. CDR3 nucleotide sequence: TGCGCCAGCAGCTTCACAGGGGCGAGGTCCTACAATGAGCAGTACTTC. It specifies CASSFTGARSYNEQYF.

The CDR3 DNA follows: TGTGCCATTTCCACCGGGACCGCCGACTACGAGCAGTACTTC. This translates into CAISTGTADYEQYF. J is TRBJ2-5 and V is TRBV10-3; D possibly uses TRBD1 or TRBD2 (5 bases each). The J call is uncertain, as TRBJ2-7 better fits the DNA end. The length of the CDR3 is 14 residues. The V gene's germline CDR1 is ENHRY and CDR2 SYGVKD.

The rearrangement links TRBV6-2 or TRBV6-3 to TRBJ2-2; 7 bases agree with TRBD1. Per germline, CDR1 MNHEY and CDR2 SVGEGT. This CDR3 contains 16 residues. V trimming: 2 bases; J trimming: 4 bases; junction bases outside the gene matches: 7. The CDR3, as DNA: TGTGCCAGCAGTTACGTCAGGGGGAGTAGCACCGGGGAGCTGTTTTTT. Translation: CASSYVRGSSTGELFF.

The CDR3 loop reads CASSLLAGGFQETQYF. CDR3 sequence (DNA): TGTGCCAGCAGCCTACTAGCGGGAGGTTTTCAAGAGACCCAGTACTTC. The gene calls are TRBV27 and TRBJ2-5; 12 nucleotides align to TRBD2. CDR1 and CDR2 from the germline V gene are MNHEY and SMNVEV (reference sequence). The CDR3 sequence is 16 residues long. J was trimmed by 2 bases and V by 6 bases; bases with no gene match: 7.

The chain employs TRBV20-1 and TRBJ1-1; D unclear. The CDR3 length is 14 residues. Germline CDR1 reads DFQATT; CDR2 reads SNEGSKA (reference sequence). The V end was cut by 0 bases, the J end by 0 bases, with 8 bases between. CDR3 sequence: CSARDPPMNTEAFF. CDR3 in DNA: TGCAGTGCTAGAGATCCGCCCATGAACACTGAAGCTTTCTTT.

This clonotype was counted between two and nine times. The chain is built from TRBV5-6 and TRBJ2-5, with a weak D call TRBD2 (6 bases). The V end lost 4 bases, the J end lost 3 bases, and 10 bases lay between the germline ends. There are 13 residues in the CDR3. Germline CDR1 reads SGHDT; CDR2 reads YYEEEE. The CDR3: CASSGGLEETQYF. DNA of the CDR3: TGTGCCAGCAGCGGGGGACTTGAAGAGACCCAGTACTTC.

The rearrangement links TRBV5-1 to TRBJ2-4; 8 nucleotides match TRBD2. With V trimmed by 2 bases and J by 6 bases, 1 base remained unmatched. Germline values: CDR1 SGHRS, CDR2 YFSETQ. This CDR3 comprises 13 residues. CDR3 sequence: CASSFGLANIQYF. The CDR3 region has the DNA TGCGCCAGCAGCTTCGGACTAGCAAACATTCAGTACTTC.

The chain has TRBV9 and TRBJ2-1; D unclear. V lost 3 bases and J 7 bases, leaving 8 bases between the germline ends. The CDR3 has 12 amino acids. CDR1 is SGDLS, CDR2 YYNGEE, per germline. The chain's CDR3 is CASSESPNEQFF. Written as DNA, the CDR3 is TGTGCCAGCAGCGAGAGTCCGAATGAGCAGTTCTTC.

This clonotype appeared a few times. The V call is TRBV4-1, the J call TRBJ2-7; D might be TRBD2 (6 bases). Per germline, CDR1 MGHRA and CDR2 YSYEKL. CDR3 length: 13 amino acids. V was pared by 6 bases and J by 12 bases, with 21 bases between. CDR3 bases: TGCGCCAGCAGAAACGGGACTTACGGCATTCGGTACTTC. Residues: CASRNGTYGIRYF.

CDR3 DNA: TGTGCCAGCAGAACAGGGGGGCAGTTCTTC. Translated, it gives CASRTGGQFF. The V call is TRBV6-5, the J call TRBJ2-1; 8 positions match TRBD1. The length of the CDR3 is 10 residues. Per the germline V gene, CDR1 is MNHEY and CDR2 is SVGAGI. V dropped 6 bases and J dropped 12; count of bases not matched to a gene: 1.

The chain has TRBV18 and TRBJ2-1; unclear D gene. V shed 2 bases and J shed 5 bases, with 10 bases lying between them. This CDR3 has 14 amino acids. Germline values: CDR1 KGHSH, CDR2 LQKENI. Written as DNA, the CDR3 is TGTGCCAGCTCACCAAGTCAGGCCAACAATGAGCAGTTCTTC. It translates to CASSPSQANNEQFF.

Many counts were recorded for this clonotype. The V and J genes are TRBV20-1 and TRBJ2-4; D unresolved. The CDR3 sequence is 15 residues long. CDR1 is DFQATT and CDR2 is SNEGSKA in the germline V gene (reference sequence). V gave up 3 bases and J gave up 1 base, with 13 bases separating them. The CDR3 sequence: CSASPSGSAKNIQYF. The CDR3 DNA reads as TGCAGTGCTAGTCCATCGGGTAGCGCCAAAAACATTCAGTACTTC.

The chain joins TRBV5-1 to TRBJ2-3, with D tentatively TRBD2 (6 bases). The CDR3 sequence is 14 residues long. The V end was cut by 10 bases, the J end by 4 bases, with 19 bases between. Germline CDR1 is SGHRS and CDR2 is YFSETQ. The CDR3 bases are TGCGCCTCTAGCACCTCAAGGGAGGCAGATACGCAGTATTTT. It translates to CASSTSREADTQYF.

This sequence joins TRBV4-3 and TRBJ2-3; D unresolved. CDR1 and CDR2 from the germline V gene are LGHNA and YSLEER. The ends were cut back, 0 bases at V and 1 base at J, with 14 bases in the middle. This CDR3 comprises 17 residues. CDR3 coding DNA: TGCGCCAGCAGCCAAGAAGTGAGGCTAGGCGGCACAGATACGCAGTATTTT. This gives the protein CASSQEVRLGGTDTQYF.

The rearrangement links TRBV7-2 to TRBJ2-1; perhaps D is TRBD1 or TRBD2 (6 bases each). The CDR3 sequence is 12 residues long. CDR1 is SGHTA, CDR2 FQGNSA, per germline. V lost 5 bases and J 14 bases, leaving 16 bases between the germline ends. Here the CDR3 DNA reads TGTGCCAGCAGCCAGGAGGCCGGGGGCGAGTTCTTC. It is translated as CASSQEAGGEFF.

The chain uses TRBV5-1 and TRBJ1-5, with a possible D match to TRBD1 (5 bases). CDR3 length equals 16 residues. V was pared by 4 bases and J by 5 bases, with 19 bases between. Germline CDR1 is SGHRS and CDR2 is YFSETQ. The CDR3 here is CASSPLGRGADQPQHF. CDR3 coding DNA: TGCGCCAGCAGCCCCCTGGGGAGGGGTGCCGATCAGCCCCAGCATTTT.

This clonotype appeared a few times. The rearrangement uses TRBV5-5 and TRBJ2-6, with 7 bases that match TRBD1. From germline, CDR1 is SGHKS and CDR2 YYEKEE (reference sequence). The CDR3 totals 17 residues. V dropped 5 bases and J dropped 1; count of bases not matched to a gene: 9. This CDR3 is CASSAPGGQSGANVLTF. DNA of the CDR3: TGTGCCAGCAGTGCTCCAGGGGGACAATCTGGGGCCAACGTCCTGACTTTC.

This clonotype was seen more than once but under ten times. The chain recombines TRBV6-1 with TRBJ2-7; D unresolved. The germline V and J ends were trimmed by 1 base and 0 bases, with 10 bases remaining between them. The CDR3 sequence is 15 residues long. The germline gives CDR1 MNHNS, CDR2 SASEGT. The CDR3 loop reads CASSEGTKSSYEQYF. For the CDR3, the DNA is TGTGCCAGCAGTGAAGGGACGAAGAGCTCCTACGAGCAGTACTTC.

The CDR3 loop is CASSFERNEQYF. The CDR3 DNA is TGTGCCAGCAGCTTCGAGAGAAACGAGCAGTACTTC. The chain uses TRBV5-6 and TRBJ2-7; D is unclear. V lost 2 bases and J 5 bases, leaving 8 bases between the germline ends. The CDR3 is made up of 12 amino acids. CDR1 is SGHDT and CDR2 is YYEEEE in the germline V gene.

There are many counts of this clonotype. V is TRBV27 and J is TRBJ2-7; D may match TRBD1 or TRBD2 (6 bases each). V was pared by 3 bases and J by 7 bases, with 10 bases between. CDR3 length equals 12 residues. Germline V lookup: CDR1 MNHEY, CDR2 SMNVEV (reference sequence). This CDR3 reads CASSLGGNEQYF. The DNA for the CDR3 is TGTGCCAGCAGTTTGGGGGGCAATGAGCAGTACTTC.

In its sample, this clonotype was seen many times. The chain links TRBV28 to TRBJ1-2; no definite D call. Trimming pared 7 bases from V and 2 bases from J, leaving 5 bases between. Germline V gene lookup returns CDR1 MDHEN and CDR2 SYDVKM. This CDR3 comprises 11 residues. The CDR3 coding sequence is TGTGCCAGCATGAAGAACTATGGCTACACCTTC. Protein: CASMKNYGYTF.

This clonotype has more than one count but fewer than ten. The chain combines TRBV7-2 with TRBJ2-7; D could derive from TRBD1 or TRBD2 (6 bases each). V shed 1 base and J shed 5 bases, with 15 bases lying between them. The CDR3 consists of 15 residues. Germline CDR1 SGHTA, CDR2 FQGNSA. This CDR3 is CASSLVFQGRNEQYF. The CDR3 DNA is TGTGCCAGCAGCTTAGTTTTTCAGGGGAGGAACGAGCAGTACTTC. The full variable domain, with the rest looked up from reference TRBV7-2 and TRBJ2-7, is GAGVSQSPSNKVTEKGKDVELRCDPISGHTALYWYRQSLGQGLEFLIYFQGNSAPDKSGLPSDRFSAERTGGSVSTLTIQRTQQEDSAVYLCASSLVFQGRNEQYFGPGTRLTVT.

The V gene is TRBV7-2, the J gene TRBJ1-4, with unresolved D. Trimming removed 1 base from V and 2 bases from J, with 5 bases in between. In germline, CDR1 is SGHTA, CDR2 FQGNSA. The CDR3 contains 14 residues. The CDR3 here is CASSLGQTNEKLFF. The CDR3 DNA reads TGTGCCAGCAGCTTAGGGCAGACTAATGAAAAACTGTTTTTT.

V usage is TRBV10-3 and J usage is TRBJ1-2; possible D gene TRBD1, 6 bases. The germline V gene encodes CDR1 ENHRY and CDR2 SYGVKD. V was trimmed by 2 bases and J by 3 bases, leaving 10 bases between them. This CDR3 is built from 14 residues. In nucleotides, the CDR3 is TGTGCCATCAGTGAGGGGGGGCTCTACTATGGCTACACCTTC. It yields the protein CAISEGGLYYGYTF.

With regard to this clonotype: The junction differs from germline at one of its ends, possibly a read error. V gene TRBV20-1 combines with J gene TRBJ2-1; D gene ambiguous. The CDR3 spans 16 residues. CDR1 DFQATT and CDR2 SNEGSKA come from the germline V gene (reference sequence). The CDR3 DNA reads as TGCAGTGCTAGCCGTCGGGCTAGGACGAACTACAGTGAGCAGTTCTTC. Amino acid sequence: CSASRRARTNYSEQFF.